The 28 T cell receptor beta chains below all came from one sample that was sequenced in a study of response to subunit inactivated influenza vaccine. TCRdb recomputed calls from the RT-PCR reads with MiXCR, one row per CDR3 protein. The data contain hundreds of thousands of distinct CDR3 sequences, about 25% of them singletons. Sequencing was performed on CD4+ T cells sorted from PBMCs, taken about 5 days after vaccination. The source is a man aged 45-65 years who received an inactivated influenza vaccine.

This clonotype showed up many times. This sequence joins TRBV14 and TRBJ2-3, with D possibly matching TRBD2 (6 bases). V was trimmed by 0 bases and J by 1 base, leaving 11 bases between them. This CDR3 is built from 16 residues. Germline V gene data show CDR1 as SGHDN and CDR2 as FVKESK. The CDR3 here is CASSQDLASGTDTQYF. In DNA, the CDR3 is TGTGCCAGCAGCCAAGATCTAGCGTCGGGCACAGATACGCAGTATTTT.

The chain recombines TRBV15 with TRBJ2-6; possible D gene TRBD1, 6 bases. Trimming left V 0 bases short and J 3 bases short, with 9 bases between. CDR3 length: 16 amino acids. Germline V gene lookup returns CDR1 LNHNV and CDR2 YYDKDF (reference sequence). CDR3 amino acids: CATSRERTVGANVLTF. For the CDR3, the DNA is TGTGCCACCAGCAGAGAAAGGACAGTTGGGGCCAACGTCCTGACTTTC.

Here the CDR3 reads CASSYRPALSYNEQFF. CDR3 nucleotides: TGTGCCAGCAGTTACAGGCCAGCTCTCTCCTACAATGAGCAGTTCTTC. The chain couples TRBV6-2 or TRBV6-3 to TRBJ2-1; no firm D call. CDR3 size: 16 residues. Trimming pared 2 bases from V and 0 bases from J, leaving 11 bases between. Germline CDR1 MNHEY, CDR2 SVGEGT.

This rearrangement joins TRBV6-6 to TRBJ1-2, with 8 bases that match TRBD1. Unmatched junction bases numbered 8, after V lost 10 bases and J lost 4 bases. Germline loops: CDR1 MNHNY, CDR2 SVGAGI (reference sequence). This CDR3 is built from 13 residues. This CDR3 reads CATKGQAAYGYTF. The CDR3 DNA reads TGTGCCACCAAGGGACAGGCTGCCTATGGCTACACCTTC.

The chain has TRBV29-1 and TRBJ1-1; D gene unclear. This CDR3 comprises 13 residues. The V end was cut by 4 bases, the J end by 0 bases, with 9 bases between. CDR1 is SQVTM and CDR2 is ANQGSEA in the germline V gene. The CDR3 region has the DNA TGCAGCGTTGCCGAACAGCTGAACACTGAAGCTTTCTTT. It codes for CSVAEQLNTEAFF.

In this sample, this clonotype turned up many times. This sequence joins TRBV5-1 and TRBJ2-7; 12 bases match TRBD1. The CDR3 spans 15 residues. Germline V gene data show CDR1 as SGHRS and CDR2 as YFSETQ. J was trimmed by 6 bases and V by 1 base; bases with no gene match: 5. CDR3 nucleotides: TGCGCCAGCAGCTTGAAGGGACAGGGGGCCTCCGAGCAGTACTTC. Encoded protein: CASSLKGQGASEQYF.

This clonotype was seen a handful of times. The rearrangement joins TRBV29-1 to TRBJ2-1, with no clear D. V gave up 7 bases and J gave up 7 bases, with 26 bases separating them. Per the germline V gene, CDR1 is SQVTM and CDR2 is ANQGSEA. This CDR3 comprises 16 residues. CDR3 nucleotides: TGCAGCGCGTTCGGTTTTCCGAGACCGTCTGAGAATGAGCAGTTCTTC. The encoded protein is CSAFGFPRPSENEQFF.

The chain couples TRBV2 to TRBJ2-5; D not certain. From germline, CDR1 is SNHLY and CDR2 FYNNEI. Trimming cost V 9 bases and J 1 base, with 12 bases left between them. The length of the CDR3 is 13 residues. The DNA of the CDR3 is TGTGCCAGTAACTGGCGAGGCCAAGAGACCCAGTACTTC. Protein sequence: CASNWRGQETQYF. Full variable domain (missing parts from reference TRBV2 and TRBJ2-5): EPEVTQTPSHQVTQMGQEVILRCVPISNHLYFYWYRQILGQKVEFLVSFYNNEISEKSEIFDDQFSVERPDGSNFTLKIRSTKLEDSAMYFCASNWRGQETQYFGPGTRLLVL.

The gene calls are TRBV10-1 and TRBJ1-1; D unresolved. Germline assignment: CDR1 WNHNN and CDR2 SYGVQD (reference sequence). The length of the CDR3 is 12 residues. V was shortened by 5 bases and J by 7 bases, with 11 bases between the two germline ends. The CDR3 DNA reads TGCGCCAGCAGTCTCGGACCGGTTGAAGCTTTCTTT. Its translation: CASSLGPVEAFF.

In this sample, this clonotype turned up a few times. The chain has TRBV15 and TRBJ2-5, with D uncertain. V gave up 5 bases and J gave up 3 bases, with 10 bases separating them. CDR1 LNHNV and CDR2 YYDKDF come from the germline V gene (reference sequence). The CDR3 runs 13 residues. CDR3 nucleotides: TGTGCCACCAGCGGGCAAATTAAAGAGACCCAGTACTTC. As protein: CATSGQIKETQYF.

This clonotype was recorded at least ten times. The rearrangement uses TRBV29-1 and TRBJ2-3, with 10 positions matching TRBD2. Trimming cost V 4 bases and J 6 bases; bases outside gene matches: 7. In germline, CDR1 is SQVTM, CDR2 ANQGSEA. CDR3 length equals 14 residues. The CDR3 coding sequence is TGCAGCGTTGTGAGCGGGAGGGGGTCCGATACGCAGTATTTT. Translating gives CSVVSGRGSDTQYF.

The chain combines TRBV6-2 or TRBV6-3 with TRBJ2-4, with D hard to call. V dropped 5 bases and J dropped 6 bases, with 11 bases sitting between them. Germline CDR1 MNHEY, CDR2 SVGEGT. The CDR3 has 13 amino acids. The CDR3 reads CASSTGPGNIQYF. The DNA for the CDR3 is TGTGCCAGCAGTACCGGGCCAGGAAACATTCAGTACTTC.

This clonotype has more than one count but fewer than ten. This chain's CDR3 is CASSLLTDYEQYF. CDR3 DNA: TGTGCCAGCAGTTTGTTGACGGATTACGAGCAGTACTTC. The chain employs TRBV28 and TRBJ2-7; no reliable D call. This CDR3 is 13 amino acids long. Germline CDR1 reads MDHEN; CDR2 reads SYDVKM. V dropped 3 bases and J dropped 4 bases, with 10 bases sitting between them.

V usage is TRBV4-3 and J usage is TRBJ2-6; D unresolved. V was cut by 3 bases and J by 0 bases, with 9 bases left in between. This CDR3 region has 16 residues. From germline, CDR1 is LGHNA and CDR2 YSLEER. Here the CDR3 DNA reads TGCGCCAGCAGCCAGGGCACGGACTCTGGGGCCAACGTCCTGACTTTC. Translated, it gives CASSQGTDSGANVLTF.

Many counts were recorded for this clonotype. This chain links TRBV6-1 with TRBJ1-6; a weak D match, TRBD1 (5 bases). Germline CDR1 is MNHNS and CDR2 is SASEGT. V dropped 3 bases and J dropped 5 bases, with 14 bases sitting between them. The CDR3 contains 16 residues. The DNA of the CDR3 is TGTGCCAGCAGTGACTACCTCAGGGTGGATAATTCACCCCTCCACTTT. Amino acid sequence: CASSDYLRVDNSPLHF.

This clonotype was counted between two and nine times. J is TRBJ2-1 and V is TRBV5-1; TRBD2 might be the D (6 bases). CDR1 SGHRS and CDR2 YFSETQ come from the germline V gene. The CDR3 has 16 amino acids. Trimming removed 0 bases at V and 4 bases at J, with 14 bases between. The CDR3 DNA is TGCGCCAGCAGCTTGGGTTCAGCGGGTTCTTACAATGAGCAGTTCTTC. This sequence encodes CASSLGSAGSYNEQFF. Full variable domain (remainder filled in from reference TRBV5-1 and TRBJ2-1): KAGVTQTPRYLIKTRGQQVTLSCSPISGHRSVSWYQQTPGQGLQFLFEYFSETQRNKGNFPGRFSGRQFSNSRSEMNVSTLELGDSALYLCASSLGSAGSYNEQFFGPGTRLTVL.

The sample holds a few counts of this clonotype. The rearrangement joins TRBV28 to TRBJ2-7, with a tentative D call TRBD1 (6 bases). From germline, CDR1 is MDHEN and CDR2 SYDVKM. The V end was cut by 4 bases, the J end by 2 bases, with 18 bases between. The CDR3 loop spans 16 amino acids. CDR3 amino acids: CASSSPRGHTTYEQYF. DNA for the CDR3: TGTGCCAGCAGTTCCCCCCGGGGACACACCACCTACGAGCAGTACTTC.

This clonotype was seen ten or more times. This rearrangement joins TRBV2 to TRBJ1-2; the D is unclear. The V end lost 6 bases, the J end lost 4 bases, and 15 bases lay between the germline ends. Germline lookup yields CDR1 SNHLY and CDR2 FYNNEI. This CDR3 is built from 14 residues. The CDR3 here is CASRVLTPGYGYTF. DNA for the CDR3: TGTGCCAGCAGAGTACTGACGCCGGGCTATGGCTACACCTTC.

DNA of the CDR3: TGTGCCAGCAGCTCCAGGGGTTTGGGGGTTGGGACCCAGTACTTC. As protein: CASSSRGLGVGTQYF. The V gene is TRBV7-2, the J gene TRBJ2-5, with D perhaps matching TRBD1 (6 bases). Germline values: CDR1 SGHTA, CDR2 FQGNSA. The V gene lost 4 bases and the J gene lost 7 bases, with 19 bases spanning the gap. This CDR3 spans 15 amino acids.

The J gene is TRBJ2-7, the V gene TRBV18; D tentatively fits TRBD1 or TRBD2 (5 bases each). The germline V gene encodes CDR1 KGHSH and CDR2 LQKENI. There are 13 residues in the CDR3. The V end was cut by 5 bases, the J end by 2 bases, with 10 bases between. The CDR3 is CASSAPGPYEQYF. The CDR3 DNA sequence: TGTGCCAGCTCAGCCCCGGGGCCCTACGAGCAGTACTTC. The entire variable domain, with the rest obtained from reference TRBV18 and TRBJ2-7, is as follows: NAGVMQNPRHLVRRRGQEARLRCSPMKGHSHVYWYRQLPEEGLKFMVYLQKENIIDESGMPKERFSAEFPKEGPSILRIQQVVRGDSAAYFCASSAPGPYEQYFGPGTRLTVT.

This clonotype was counted a few times. J is TRBJ2-4 and V is TRBV12-3 or TRBV12-4; TRBD1 matches 10 bases. The CDR3 length is 14 residues. After removal of 5 bases from V and 12 bases from J, the junction contained 10 bases not matched to a gene. For the CDR3, the DNA is TGTGCCAGCAGTCTAATTGGACAGGGGGGTACTCAGTACTTC. This encodes CASSLIGQGGTQYF.

There are a few counts of this clonotype. V usage is TRBV15 and J usage is TRBJ2-7; TRBD1 or TRBD2 may be the D gene (5 bases each). This CDR3 is 14 amino acids long. Trimming cost V 1 base and J 3 bases, with 10 bases left between them. Germline V gene lookup returns CDR1 LNHNV and CDR2 YYDKDF (reference sequence). CDR3 sequence reads: CATSRVGDGYEQYF. CDR3 sequence (DNA): TGTGCCACCAGCAGAGTGGGGGACGGCTACGAGCAGTACTTC.

The V and J genes are TRBV6-5 and TRBJ2-5; 10 bases agree with TRBD1. Trimming took 4 bases from V and 6 from J; bases not matched to a gene: 8. Germline CDR1 MNHEY, CDR2 SVGAGI. The CDR3 is made up of 15 amino acids. The DNA of the CDR3 is TGTGCCAGCAGTTTGGACAGGGGGGTGTTTAAGACCCAGTACTTC. Protein sequence: CASSLDRGVFKTQYF.

J is TRBJ2-1 and V is TRBV12-3 or TRBV12-4; D call uncertain. V was pared by 5 bases and J by 5 bases, with 10 bases between. The CDR3 is made up of 13 amino acids. The CDR3: CASSPRSDNEQFF. DNA of the CDR3: TGTGCCAGCAGTCCTCGGTCGGACAATGAGCAGTTCTTC.

The CDR3 DNA follows: TGTGCCAGCAGCCAAGATCCGTGGGATGGAGGACCAGATACGCAGTATTTT. Protein: CASSQDPWDGGPDTQYF. This chain connects TRBV14 to TRBJ2-3, with TRBD2 as a possible D gene (5 bases). Trimming removed 0 bases from V and 4 bases from J, with 17 bases in between. CDR1 is SGHDN and CDR2 is FVKESK in the germline V gene. The length of the CDR3 is 17 residues.

In its sample, this clonotype was seen many times. The genes are TRBV29-1 and TRBJ2-7; no clear D. The germline V gene encodes CDR1 SQVTM and CDR2 ANQGSEA. The CDR3 has 14 residues. Trimming left V 4 bases short and J 6 bases short, with 19 bases between. The CDR3 DNA sequence: TGCAGCGTTGGGACCGGACGCCGAAGCAGCGAGCAGTACTTC. It translates to CSVGTGRRSSEQYF.

This sequence joins TRBV10-3 and TRBJ1-3; D call uncertain. V was cut by 4 bases and J by 0 bases, with 7 bases left in between. The germline V gene encodes CDR1 ENHRY and CDR2 SYGVKD. CDR3 length: 14 amino acids. Written as DNA, the CDR3 is TGTGCCATCAGTGCGGGCCTCTCTGGAAACACCATATATTTT. Its protein product is CAISAGLSGNTIYF.

The chain uses TRBV5-1 and TRBJ2-6; D ambiguous. V lost 0 bases and J lost 0, with 7 bases in between. The CDR3 runs 16 residues. Germline lookup yields CDR1 SGHRS and CDR2 YFSETQ. The CDR3 loop reads CASSLAVDSGANVLTF. CDR3 nucleotides: TGCGCCAGCAGCTTGGCCGTGGACTCTGGGGCCAACGTCCTGACTTTC.